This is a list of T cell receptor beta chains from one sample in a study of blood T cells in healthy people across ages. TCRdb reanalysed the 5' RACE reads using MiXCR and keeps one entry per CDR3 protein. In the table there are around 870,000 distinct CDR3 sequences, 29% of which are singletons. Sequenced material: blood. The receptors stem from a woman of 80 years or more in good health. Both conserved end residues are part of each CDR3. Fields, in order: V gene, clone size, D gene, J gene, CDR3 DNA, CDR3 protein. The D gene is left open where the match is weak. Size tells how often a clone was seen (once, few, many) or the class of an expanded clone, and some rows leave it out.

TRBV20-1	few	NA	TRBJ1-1	TGCAGTGCTAGAGACAGGGCGGCTTTCTTT	CSARDRAAFF
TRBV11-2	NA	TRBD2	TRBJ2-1	TGTGCCAGCAACTCAGGCGGGACTAGCGGCTCCTACAATGAGCAGTTCTTC	CASNSGGTSGSYNEQFF
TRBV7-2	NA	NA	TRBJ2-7	TGTGCCAGCAGCTTAAGGGGCAGGGACCACGAGCAGTACTTC	CASSLRGRDHEQYF
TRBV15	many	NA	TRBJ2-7	TGTGCCACCAGCAGAGAGAAGGGCTCCTACGAGCAGTACTTC	CATSREKGSYEQYF
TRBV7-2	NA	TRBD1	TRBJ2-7	TGTGCCAGCAGCTTATCGGGACAGGTTTACGAGCAGTACTTC	CASSLSGQVYEQYF
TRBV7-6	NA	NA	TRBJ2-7	TGTGCCAGCAGCTTATCGGGGCTTCACGAGCAGTACTTC	CASSLSGLHEQYF
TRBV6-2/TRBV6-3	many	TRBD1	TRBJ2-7	TGTGCCAGCAGCTACGGGACAGGGGGCTACGAGCAGTACTTC	CASSYGTGGYEQYF
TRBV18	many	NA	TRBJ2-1	TGTGCCAGCTCACCACCCGGGGCACAGATTTACAATGAGCAGTTCTTC	CASSPPGAQIYNEQFF
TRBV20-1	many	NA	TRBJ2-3	TGCAGTGTCCCAGCTGGGGCGGCGGATACGCAGTATTTT	CSVPAGAADTQYF
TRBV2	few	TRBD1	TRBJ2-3	TGTGCCAGCAACCCGGGACAGGGGAGAGATACGCAGTATTTT	CASNPGQGRDTQYF
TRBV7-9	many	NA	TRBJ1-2	TGTGCCAGCAGCCTAGACCAGGGAGCCCATGGCTACACCTTC	CASSLDQGAHGYTF
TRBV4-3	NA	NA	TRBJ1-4	TGCGCCAGCAGCCAAGATGCGGTGAAGGGGAATGAAAAACTGTTTTTT	CASSQDAVKGNEKLFF
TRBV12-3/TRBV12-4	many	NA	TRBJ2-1	TGTGCCAGCAGTTCGAGGCCGTTTATAGGGGTAAATAGACTCTACAATGAGCAGTTCTTC	CASSSRPFIGVNRLYNEQFF
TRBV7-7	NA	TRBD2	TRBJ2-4	TGTGCTAGCAGCCCCGGGACTAAGGGTACCCAGTACTTC	CASSPGTKGTQYF
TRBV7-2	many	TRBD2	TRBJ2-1	TGTGCCAGCAGCTTAGGTGGCGGGGGGGCCAATGAGCAGTTCTTC	CASSLGGGGANEQFF
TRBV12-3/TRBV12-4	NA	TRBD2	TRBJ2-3	TGTGCCAGCAGGGTTAAGCGGGGGGTAAGAACAGATGCGCAGTATTTT	CASRVKRGVRTDAQYF
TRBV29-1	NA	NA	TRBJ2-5	TGCAGCGTTGGCGCTCTTACACAAGAGACCCAGTACTTC	CSVGALTQETQYF
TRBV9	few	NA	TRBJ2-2	TGTGCCAGCAGCTCCAGTGATTTCAACACCGGGGAGCTGTTTTTT	CASSSSDFNTGELFF
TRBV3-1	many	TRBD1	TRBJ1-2	TGTGCCAGCAGCCAAGCCCCGACAGGGGTATATGGCTACACCTTC	CASSQAPTGVYGYTF
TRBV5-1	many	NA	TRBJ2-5	TGCGCCAGCAGCTTACAGGGTGGCGGAGCAGAGACCCAGTACTTC	CASSLQGGGAETQYF
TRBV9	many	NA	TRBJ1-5	TGTGCCAGCAGCGTAGATCCAGGGTCTCAGCCCCAGCATTTT	CASSVDPGSQPQHF
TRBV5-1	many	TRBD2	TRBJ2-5	TGCGCCAGCAGCTTCGTAGCGGGTGAGGGGGAGACCCAGTACTTC	CASSFVAGEGETQYF
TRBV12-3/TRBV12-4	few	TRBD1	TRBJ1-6	TGTGCCAGCCAAAGACAGGGGAATTCACCCCTCCACTTT	CASQRQGNSPLHF
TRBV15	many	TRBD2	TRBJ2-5	TGTGCCACCAGCAGAGAGCGGGGACTAGCGGGGCGTAGTCAAGAGACCCAGTACTTC	CATSRERGLAGRSQETQYF
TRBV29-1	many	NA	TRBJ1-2	TGCAGCGTTGAGAAAGGGGGGGCCTATGGCTACACCTTC	CSVEKGGAYGYTF
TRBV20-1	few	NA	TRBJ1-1	TGCAGTGCTAGGTCCGGGACGGTGAACACTGAAGCTTTCTTT	CSARSGTVNTEAFF
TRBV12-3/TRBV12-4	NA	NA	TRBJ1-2	TGTGCCAGCAGTTTAGGGTTAACGCGCTATGGCTACACCTTC	CASSLGLTRYGYTF
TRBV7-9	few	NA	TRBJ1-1	TGTGCCAGCAAAGTGGGTGTGGGTGAAGCTTTCTTT	CASKVGVGEAFF
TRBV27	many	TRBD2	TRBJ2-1	TGTGCCAGCAGTTTATATCCTAGCGGGGCATATGAGCAGTTCTTC	CASSLYPSGAYEQFF
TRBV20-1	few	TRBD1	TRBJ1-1	TGCAGTGCTAGAGATCAGGGGGCAGGGGGTAGGACTGAAGCTTTCTTT	CSARDQGAGGRTEAFF
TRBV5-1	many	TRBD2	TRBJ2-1	TGCGCCAGCAGCGTAACTAGCGGGGGGAACAATGAGCAGTTCTTC	CASSVTSGGNNEQFF
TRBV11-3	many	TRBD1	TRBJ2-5	TGTGCCAGCAGCAACAGGGACAGGGGGGAAGAGACCCAGTACTTC	CASSNRDRGEETQYF
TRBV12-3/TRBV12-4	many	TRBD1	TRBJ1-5	TGTGCCAGCAGTTTGTCAGGGGGCGTCAATCAGCCCCAGCATTTT	CASSLSGGVNQPQHF
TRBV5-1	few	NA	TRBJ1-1	TGCGCCAGCAGCTTGAGGACATTCAACACTGAAGCTTTCTTT	CASSLRTFNTEAFF
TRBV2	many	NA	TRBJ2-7	TGTGCCAGCAGTGACAGGGCCGAGCAGTACTTC	CASSDRAEQYF
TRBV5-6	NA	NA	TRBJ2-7	TGTGCCAGCAGCTTGGAGCTCGAGCCTACCTACGAGCAGTACTTC	CASSLELEPTYEQYF
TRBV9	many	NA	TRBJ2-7	TGTGCCAGCAGCACCCACCCCGGGGCCGACTCCTACGAGCAGTACTTC	CASSTHPGADSYEQYF
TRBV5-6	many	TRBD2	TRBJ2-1	TGTGCCAGCAGCTATGGACTAGCGGGTACCTACAATGAGCAGTTCTTC	CASSYGLAGTYNEQFF
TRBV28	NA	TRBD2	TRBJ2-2	TGTGCCAGCACCTCGGGGGGGCAGAACACCGGGGAGCTGTTTTTT	CASTSGGQNTGELFF
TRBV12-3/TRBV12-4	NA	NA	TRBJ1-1	TGTGCCAGCAGTTTCCCGAAGACAGGCAAGGCTTTCTTT	CASSFPKTGKAFF
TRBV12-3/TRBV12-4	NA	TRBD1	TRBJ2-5	TGTGCCAGCAGGTCCCAGACAGGGCCGGAGACCCAGTACTTC	CASRSQTGPETQYF
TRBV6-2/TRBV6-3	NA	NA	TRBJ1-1	TGTGCCAGCAGCTACTCTTTCACGAACACTGAAGCTTTCTTT	CASSYSFTNTEAFF
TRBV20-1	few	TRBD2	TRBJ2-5	TGCAGTGCTAGGGCGGGGGGGTACAATGAGCAGTACTTC	CSARAGGYNEQYF
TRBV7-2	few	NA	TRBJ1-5	TGTGCCAGCAGCGTAAGGGGGGATCAGCCCCAGCATTTT	CASSVRGDQPQHF
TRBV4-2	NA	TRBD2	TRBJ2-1	TGTGCCAGCAGCCTGGGACTAGCGGGGGGGGAGTTCTTC	CASSLGLAGGEFF
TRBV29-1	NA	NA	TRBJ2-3	TGCAGCGTTGACGGGCAGAGCACAGATACGCAGTATTTT	CSVDGQSTDTQYF
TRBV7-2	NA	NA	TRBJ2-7	TGTGCCAGCAGCTTAGCCCCCTCAGCCTACGAGCAGTACTTC	CASSLAPSAYEQYF
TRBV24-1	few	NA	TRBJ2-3	TGTGCCACCAGTGACCCCCCGGCAGATACGCAGTATTTT	CATSDPPADTQYF
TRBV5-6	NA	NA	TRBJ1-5	TGTGCCAGCAGCTTGTCAAAGGACGCCTACCTTAGGCCCCAGCATTTT	CASSLSKDAYLRPQHF
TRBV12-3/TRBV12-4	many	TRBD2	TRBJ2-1	TGTGCCAGCAGTTTCGGGCTAGCGGGGGGGCAGGATGAGCAGTTCTTC	CASSFGLAGGQDEQFF
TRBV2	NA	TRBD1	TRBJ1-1	TGTGCCAGCAGTTCGACAGGGGTCGGGACTGAAGCTTTCTTT	CASSSTGVGTEAFF
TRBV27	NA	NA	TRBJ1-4	TGTGCCAGCACCCTAAGAGGGGCCTCGGGTGAAAAACTGTTTTTT	CASTLRGASGEKLFF
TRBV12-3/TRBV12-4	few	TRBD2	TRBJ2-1	TGTGCCAGCCGTAGCGGGAGGGGTGAGCAGTTCTTC	CASRSGRGEQFF
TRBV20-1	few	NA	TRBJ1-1	TGCAGTGCTAGAACAGGGAACGTGAACACTGAAGCTTTCTTT	CSARTGNVNTEAFF
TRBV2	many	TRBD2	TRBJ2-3	TGTGCCAGCACTACCGGGACTACGGCGGATACGCAGTATTTT	CASTTGTTADTQYF
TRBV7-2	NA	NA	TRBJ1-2	TGTGCCAGCAGCTTAGAGCGGGCGCCCAACTATGGCTACACCTTC	CASSLERAPNYGYTF
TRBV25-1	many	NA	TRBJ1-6	TGTGCCAGCAGCCAACCCAGGGGTGGATATAATTCACCCCTCCACTTT	CASSQPRGGYNSPLHF
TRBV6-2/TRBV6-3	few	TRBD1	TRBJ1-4	TGTGCCAGCAGTTTCGGACAGGGGCCTAATGAAAAACTGTTTTTT	CASSFGQGPNEKLFF
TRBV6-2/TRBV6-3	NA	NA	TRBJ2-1	TGTGCCAGCAGTTACTCCCCACTAGGCGACAAATGGGAGCAGTTCTTC	CASSYSPLGDKWEQFF